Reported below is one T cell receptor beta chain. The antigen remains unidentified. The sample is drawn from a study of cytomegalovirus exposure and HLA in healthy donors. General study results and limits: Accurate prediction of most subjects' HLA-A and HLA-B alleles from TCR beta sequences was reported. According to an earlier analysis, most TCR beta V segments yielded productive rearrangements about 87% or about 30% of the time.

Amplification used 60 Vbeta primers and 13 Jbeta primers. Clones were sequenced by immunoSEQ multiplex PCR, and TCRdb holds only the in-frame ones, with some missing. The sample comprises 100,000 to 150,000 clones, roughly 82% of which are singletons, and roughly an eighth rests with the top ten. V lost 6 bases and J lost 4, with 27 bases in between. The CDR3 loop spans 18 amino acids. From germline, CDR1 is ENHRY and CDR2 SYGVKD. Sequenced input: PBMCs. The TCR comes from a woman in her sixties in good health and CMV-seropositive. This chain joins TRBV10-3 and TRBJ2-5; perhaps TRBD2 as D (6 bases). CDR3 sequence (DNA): TGTGCCATCAGCCCCCAACCGGCTAGCGCAGCAAGGGGAGAGACCCAGTACTTC. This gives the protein CAISPQPASAARGETQYF.